This T cell receptor beta chain is from a study of shared clonotypes between healthy human individuals. As for the study in general: CD4 naive cells filled three plates per donor, CD4 memory three, CD8 naive two and CD8 memory one.

Selected positively for CCR7 and CD45RO-negative, naive CD8 cells excluded terminally differentiated effector memory CD45RA+ cells. Study results and limitations: Non-shared clonotypes showed lower generation probabilities than clonotypes common to all four donors. Estimated clonotype richness was generally higher in naive than memory subsets.

V shed 2 bases, J shed 2 bases, and the junction held 8 bases outside the gene matches. The CDR3 is made up of 16 amino acids. Germline CDR1 SEHNR, CDR2 FQNEAQ (reference sequence). With regard to this clone: No antigen is known for it.

Using immunoSEQ multiplex PCR, the repertoire was profiled, and TCRdb retains in-frame clones only, with some absent. The repertoire holds about 2.1 million clones, with approximately 92% as singletons. What was sequenced was naive CD8+ T cells from PBMCs. The sequence was collected from a man aged 18 to 35 in good health. Some clones in this sample may be carry-over from other donors' samples. The chain has TRBV7-9 and TRBJ1-1; 7 bases align to TRBD1. As DNA, the CDR3 is TGTGCCAGCAGCTTACTACAGGGGTCCCTAAACACTGAAGCTTTCTTT. It specifies CASSLLQGSLNTEAFF.